This TCR beta chain was sequenced during a study of graft-versus-host responses after intestinal transplantation. Overall study: Recipients received multivisceral, liver-intestinal, or isolated intestinal transplants.

From germline, CDR1 is MGHRA and CDR2 YSYEKL. J gave up 8 bases and V 2 bases, and 10 bases lay outside the gene matches. The CDR3 consists of 17 residues. TCRdb's table, derived via immunoSEQ multiplex PCR, lists solely in-frame clones and lacks some. The repertoire holds some 7,400 clones, with 30% to 35% as singletons. Overall study findings and caveats: Ileal or blood samples showed some GvH clones first, and such clones were also found in recipient marrow.

Roughly 200,000 CFSE-labeled responder cells were plated with roughly 200,000 irradiated, violet-dye-labeled stimulator cells. The authors sorted proliferating CFSE-low CD3+CD4+ and CD3+CD8+ responders after the reaction. The J gene is TRBJ2-1, the V gene TRBV4-1; 12 positions agree with TRBD2. The material was alloreactive CD8+ T cells from a mixed lymphocyte reaction culture, obtained before transplantation. Subset noted: CFSE-low proliferating T cells sorted from roughly 6-day pre-transplant mixed lymphocyte reaction (GvH or HvG direction). The sequence came from a human patient who was an organ donor for intestinal transplantation. As DNA, the CDR3 is TGCGCCAGCAGCCAACTGCTAGCGGGGGGGAATGGTTATGAGCAGTTCTTC. Encoded protein: CASSQLLAGGNGYEQFF.